These 9 T cell receptor beta chains were all obtained from the same sample, sequenced in a study of blood T cell repertoires in COVID-19. Assay used: immunoSEQ multiplex PCR; TCRdb lists only in-frame clones, some missing. The table records about 150,000 clones, around 82% of them present only once. The sequenced sample consisted of peripheral blood. These receptors were obtained from a young man with active or convalescent COVID-19.

The gene calls are TRBV1 and TRBJ1-5. TRBV1 is a known pseudogene. CDR3 length: 15 residues. The DNA for the CDR3 is TGCACCAGCAGCTACCGGGGTTATAGCAATCAGCCCCAGCATTTT. Encoded protein: CTSSYRGYSNQPQHF.

The CDR3 DNA follows: TGTGCCAGCAGTTTAACAGGGGGATCACCCCTCCACTTT. Protein sequence: CASSLTGGSPLHF. V is TRBV12-3 or TRBV12-4 and J is TRBJ1-6, with 8 nucleotides matching TRBD1. J was trimmed by 10 bases and V by 2 bases; bases with no gene match: 1. The length of the CDR3 is 13 residues.

The chain is built from TRBV3-1 (or the pseudogene TRBV3-2) and TRBJ2-7; D gene unclear. Trimming pared 3 bases from V and 2 bases from J, leaving 8 bases between. This CDR3 is built from 13 residues. Per the germline V gene, CDR1 is LGHDT and CDR2 is YNNKEL (reference sequence). The CDR3 spells CASSHGTTYEQYF. CDR3 in DNA: TGTGCCAGCAGCCATGGCACTACCTACGAGCAGTACTTC.

This clone has only one observation. The rearrangement links TRBV5-4 to TRBJ1-1, with a weak D call TRBD1 (5 bases). The germline CDR1 and CDR2 sequences are SGHNT and YYREEE (reference sequence). The CDR3 covers 12 residues. Trimming removed 6 bases from V and 1 base from J, with 7 bases in between. As DNA, the CDR3 is TGTGCCAGCAACACAGGGAACACTGAAGCTTTCTTT. This codes for CASNTGNTEAFF.

V is TRBV2 and J is TRBJ2-7; 8 bases map to TRBD1. Germline V gene data show CDR1 as SNHLY and CDR2 as FYNNEI. V trimming: 5 bases; J trimming: 2 bases; junction bases outside the gene matches: 2. The CDR3 has 13 amino acids. The CDR3 region has the DNA TGTGCCAGCAGTAGGACAGGGCCCTACGAGCAGTACTTC. This codes for CASSRTGPYEQYF.

The V gene is TRBV2, the J gene TRBJ1-3, with D possibly TRBD1 on 6 matching bases. V was trimmed by 4 bases and J by 1 base, leaving 11 bases between them. In germline, CDR1 is SNHLY, CDR2 FYNNEI. The CDR3 covers 15 residues. DNA for the CDR3: TGTGCCAGCAGTGCTACAGGGTTTTCTGGAAACACCATATATTTT. Its translation: CASSATGFSGNTIYF.

The chain's CDR3 is CASSLGVAGSRGEQYF. CDR3 nucleotide sequence: TGCGCCAGCAGCTTGGGAGTAGCGGGGTCCCGGGGCGAGCAGTACTTC. V gene TRBV5-1 combines with J gene TRBJ2-7, with 8 bases matching TRBD2. J lost 6 bases, V lost 0 bases, and 11 bases had no gene match. The CDR3 contains 16 residues. CDR1 is SGHRS and CDR2 is YFSETQ in the germline V gene.

This sequence joins TRBV18 and TRBJ1-1, with a possible D match to TRBD1 (6 bases). Germline assignment: CDR1 KGHSH and CDR2 LQKENI. CDR3 length: 12 amino acids. The V end lost 3 bases, the J end lost 7 bases, and 9 bases lay between the germline ends. The chain's CDR3 is CASSPTGLEAFF. The CDR3 DNA follows: TGTGCCAGCTCACCCACAGGGCTTGAAGCTTTCTTT.

V is TRBV28 and J is TRBJ1-6, with TRBD1 as a possible D gene (6 bases). There are 17 residues in the CDR3. Germline V CDR1 and CDR2: MDHEN, SYDVKM. Trimming took off 6 bases at V and 0 bases at J, with 15 bases between the two ends. Here the CDR3 reads CASRTRQESSYNSPLHF. The CDR3 DNA reads TGTGCCAGCAGAACCCGACAGGAGAGCTCCTATAATTCACCCCTCCACTTT.